The rows below give T cell receptor beta chains drawn from one sample of a study of ipilimumab plus nivolumab after autologous stem cell transplantation. TCRdb keeps only in-frame clones here, not all; method: immunoSEQ multiplex PCR. The table records about 21,000 clones, 77% of them present only once. The input for sequencing was PBMCs, taken in a trial of ipilimumab plus nivolumab as post-transplant consolidation. These receptors were taken from a male donor with diffuse large B-cell lymphoma. CDR3s include the opening cysteine and the closing phenylalanine or tryptophan. The D gene is left open where the match is weak. Expanded clones are given a class, and other clones once, few, many or no size at all.

TRBD1	TRBV6-5	TRBJ2-7	.	CASSVPGQGVGEQYF	TGTGCCAGCAGTGTTCCGGGACAGGGGGTGGGGGAGCAGTACTTC
.	TRBV28	TRBJ1-2	.	CASYAVSSSRAYGYTF	TGTGCCAGCTATGCAGTTTCGTCTTCTAGGGCCTATGGCTACACCTTC
.	TRBV5-1	TRBJ2-7	once	CASSSTQGSYEQYF	TGCGCCAGCAGCTCTACACAGGGTTCCTACGAGCAGTACTTC
TRBD2	TRBV27	TRBJ2-1	.	CASSPGLAGTRPQFF	TGTGCCAGCAGTCCGGGACTAGCGGGTACCCGCCCGCAGTTCTTC
TRBD1	TRBV6-5	TRBJ2-2	few	CASSFRQGATGELFF	TGTGCCAGCAGTTTCAGACAGGGGGCGACCGGGGAGCTGTTTTTT
.	TRBV30	TRBJ1-2	once	CAWSPLWLENYGYTF	TGTGCCTGGAGTCCACTCTGGCTGGAAAACTATGGCTACACCTTC
.	TRBV19	TRBJ2-7	once	CATHDYYEQYF	TGTGCCACCCACGACTACTACGAGCAGTACTTC
TRBD1	TRBV5-1	TRBJ1-1	.	CASSSGQGVNTEAFF	TGCGCCAGCAGCTCGGGACAGGGCGTGAACACTGAAGCTTTCTTT
.	TRBV5-4	TRBJ2-2	.	CASSLGSALATGELFF	TGTGCCAGCAGCTTGGGGTCGGCCCTGGCAACCGGGGAGCTGTTTTTT
.	TRBV19	TRBJ1-5	.	CASSIVVGQSQPQHF	TGTGCCAGTAGTATAGTGGTAGGGCAGTCCCAGCCCCAGCATTTT
TRBD2	TRBV15	TRBJ2-3	.	CATRGGSGDSYF	TGTGCCACCAGAGGTGGTAGCGGGGATTCGTATTTT
.	TRBV18	TRBJ1-1	.	CASSRDKNTEAFF	TGTGCCAGCTCGCGGGACAAGAACACTGAAGCTTTCTTT
.	TRBV6-1	TRBJ2-2	.	CASIRPNTGELFF	TGTGCCAGCATCAGACCGAACACCGGGGAGCTGTTTTTT
TRBD2	TRBV2	TRBJ2-2	.	CASSEERPGRGTGELFF	TGTGCCAGCAGTGAAGAGCGTCCGGGGAGGGGCACCGGGGAGCTGTTTTTT
TRBD2	TRBV30	TRBJ2-3	.	CAWRSSGSTDTQYF	TGTGCCTGGAGGTCTAGCGGGAGCACAGATACGCAGTATTTT
.	TRBV28	TRBJ2-7	.	CASSANYEQYF	TGTGCCAGCAGCGCGAATTACGAGCAGTACTTC
TRBD1	TRBV27	TRBJ1-6	.	CASGRDRGFPPLHF	TGTGCCAGCGGCCGGGACAGGGGGTTCCCACCCCTCCACTTT
TRBD1	TRBV5-1	TRBJ2-7	.	CASSLVQGASYEQYF	TGCGCCAGCAGCTTGGTCCAGGGGGCCTCCTACGAGCAGTACTTC
.	TRBV2	TRBJ1-5	many	CATAQGDQPQHF	TGTGCCACAGCACAAGGGGATCAGCCCCAGCATTTT
TRBD1	TRBV7-9	TRBJ1-5	.	CASSPPGQGIQPQHF	TGTGCCAGCAGCCCACCCGGACAGGGGATTCAGCCCCAGCATTTT
.	TRBV7-6	TRBJ1-4	.	CASSSNVAFGEKLFF	TGTGCCAGCAGCTCTAACGTAGCCTTCGGTGAAAAACTGTTTTTT
.	TRBV9	TRBJ2-5	.	CASSVNGALRTATQYF	TGTGCCAGCAGCGTAAATGGGGCCCTCAGGACCGCGACCCAGTACTTC